The 15 T cell receptor beta chains presented below share a single source sample, sequenced in a study of cytomegalovirus exposure and HLA in healthy donors. Data came from immunoSEQ multiplex PCR; TCRdb stores just in-frame clones and leaves some out. Among tens of thousands of clones listed, around 96% were seen once. What was sequenced was PBMCs. All receptors come from a man younger than 35 in good health and CMV-seronegative.

The V gene is TRBV5-1, the J gene TRBJ2-1; 7 nucleotides line up with TRBD2. V dropped 0 bases and J dropped 7; count of bases not matched to a gene: 4. CDR1 SGHRS and CDR2 YFSETQ come from the germline V gene. This CDR3 spans 14 amino acids. The CDR3 here is CASSLGEGGNEQFF. The CDR3 bases are TGCGCCAGCAGCTTGGGGGAGGGAGGTAATGAGCAGTTCTTC.

This clone was detected once. The chain is built from TRBV5-1 and TRBJ2-2, with 11 positions matching TRBD1. The CDR3 has 17 residues. Germline V lookup: CDR1 SGHRS, CDR2 YFSETQ. V shed 4 bases, J shed 3 bases, and the junction held 8 bases outside the gene matches. For the CDR3, the DNA is TGCGCCAGCAGCGCCGGGACAGGGGGAACGGACACCGGGGAGCTGTTTTTT. Translation gives CASSAGTGGTDTGELFF.

V and J are TRBV2 and TRBJ1-1; D remains unclear. This CDR3 region has 13 residues. The germline V and J ends were trimmed by 2 bases and 7 bases, with 11 bases remaining between them. Germline CDR1 reads SNHLY; CDR2 reads FYNNEI. The CDR3 region has the DNA TGTGCCAGCAGTGAATTAGCGGGAAATGAAGCTTTCTTT. Amino acids: CASSELAGNEAFF.

This clone was counted a single time. This chain connects TRBV4-1 to TRBJ2-3; 9 nucleotides agree with TRBD2. The V gene's germline CDR1 is MGHRA and CDR2 YSYEKL. The CDR3 loop spans 18 amino acids. The ends lost 2 bases at V and 2 bases at J; junction bases unmatched: 11. The CDR3 protein is CASSQPTHGTSSTDTQYF. Here the CDR3 DNA reads TGCGCCAGCAGCCAACCAACTCACGGGACTAGCTCCACAGATACGCAGTATTTT.

The chain recombines TRBV7-9 with TRBJ2-1; weak D call: TRBD1 (5 bases). Germline CDR1 and CDR2: SEHNR and FQNEAQ (reference sequence). V was shortened by 5 bases and J by 0 bases, with 11 bases between the two germline ends. This CDR3 comprises 15 residues. CDR3 protein: CASSPTVGSYNEQFF. In DNA, the CDR3 is TGTGCCAGCAGCCCGACAGTAGGCTCCTACAATGAGCAGTTCTTC.

This chain connects TRBV9 to TRBJ2-2; D possibly corresponds to TRBD2 (5 bases). This CDR3 is 17 amino acids long. Germline assignment: CDR1 SGDLS and CDR2 YYNGEE. The germline V and J ends were trimmed by 1 base and 4 bases, with 17 bases remaining between them. The CDR3 loop reads CASSVSGGLPSTGELFF. The CDR3 nucleotides are TGTGCCAGCAGCGTAAGTGGAGGCCTCCCTAGCACCGGGGAGCTGTTTTTT. Supplemented by reference TRBV9 and TRBJ2-2, the full variable domain reads DSGVTQTPKHLITATGQRVTLRCSPRSGDLSVYWYQQSLDQGLQFLIQYYNGEERAKGNILERFSAQQFPDLHSELNLSSLELGDSALYFCASSVSGGLPSTGELFFGEGSRLTVL.

The chain employs TRBV7-2 and TRBJ2-1; D possibly corresponds to TRBD2 (7 bases). The CDR3 is 15 residues long. The V end lost 6 bases, the J end lost 7 bases, and 19 bases lay between the germline ends. From germline, CDR1 is SGHTA and CDR2 FQGNSA. The CDR3 coding sequence is TGTGCCAGCAGGACCGGGGGGCGGGAAGTGAATGAGCAGTTCTTC. Translation: CASRTGGREVNEQFF.

The CDR3 loop is CASSLGGVQETQYF. CDR3 in DNA: TGTGCCAGCAGCTTAGGGGGCGTCCAAGAGACCCAGTACTTC. This chain connects TRBV11-3 to TRBJ2-5; D possibly corresponds to TRBD1 (5 bases). The CDR3 loop spans 14 amino acids. The V end lost 1 base, the J end lost 1 base, and 7 bases lay between the germline ends. Per germline, CDR1 SGHNT and CDR2 YENEEA.

V usage is TRBV2 and J usage is TRBJ2-3, with TRBD2 as a possible D gene (6 bases). This CDR3 has 13 amino acids. Deletions cut 7 bases from V and 6 bases from J, with 14 bases between. In germline, CDR1 is SNHLY, CDR2 FYNNEI. CDR3 sequence (DNA): TGTGCCAGCATTTGGAGGGAAGCGGATACGCAGTATTTT. This translates into CASIWREADTQYF. The full variable domain, its missing parts supplied by reference TRBV2 and TRBJ2-3, is EPEVTQTPSHQVTQMGQEVILRCVPISNHLYFYWYRQILGQKVEFLVSFYNNEISEKSEIFDDQFSVERPDGSNFTLKIRSTKLEDSAMYFCASIWREADTQYFGPGTRLTVL.

The rearrangement links TRBV6-6 to TRBJ2-3, with TRBD2 identical over 9 bases. In germline, CDR1 is MNHNY, CDR2 SVGAGI (reference sequence). The CDR3 contains 15 residues. V was clipped by 9 bases and J by 6 bases; unmatched bases: 13. The CDR3 DNA reads as TGTGCCAGTGTAGCGGGAGATACCCCAAGGGATACGCAGTATTTT. As protein: CASVAGDTPRDTQYF.

The chain uses TRBV7-9 and TRBJ2-7; TRBD1 aligns across 7 bases. Unmatched junction bases numbered 4, after V lost 1 base and J lost 4 bases. CDR1 is SEHNR and CDR2 is FQNEAQ in the germline V gene (reference sequence). The CDR3 is 14 residues long. The CDR3 reads CASSLETGPYEQYF. The CDR3 nucleotides are TGTGCCAGCAGCTTAGAGACAGGGCCTTACGAGCAGTACTTC. Complete variable domain (other parts from reference TRBV7-9 and TRBJ2-7): DTGVSQNPRHKITKRGQNVTFRCDPISEHNRLYWYRQTLGQGPEFLTYFQNEAQLEKSRLLSDRFSAERPKGSFSTLEIQRTEQGDSAMYLCASSLETGPYEQYFGPGTRLTVT.

The CDR3 loop reads CASRWGSGRNQETQYF. CDR3 bases: TGCGCCAGCAGGTGGGGTAGTGGGAGGAACCAAGAGACCCAGTACTTC. The gene calls are TRBV4-1 and TRBJ2-5; TRBD2 might be the D (6 bases). CDR1 is MGHRA, CDR2 YSYEKL, per germline. The CDR3 loop spans 16 amino acids. Trimming left V 6 bases short and J 0 bases short, with 17 bases between.

The chain combines TRBV7-9 with TRBJ2-1, with a tentative D call TRBD2 (6 bases). The CDR3 runs to 14 residues. Trimming shortened V by 3 bases and J by 5 bases, and 11 bases separated the two germline ends. CDR1 and CDR2 from the germline V gene are SEHNR and FQNEAQ (reference sequence). The CDR3 bases are TGTGCCAGCAGCTTCGGAGGGGTTCACAATGAGCAGTTCTTC. This encodes CASSFGGVHNEQFF.

This rearrangement joins TRBV5-5 to TRBJ2-7, with 10 bases that match TRBD2. The ends lost 3 bases at V and 0 bases at J; junction bases unmatched: 3. The CDR3 totals 15 residues. Looked up from germline, CDR1 is SGHKS and CDR2 is YYEKEE (reference sequence). CDR3 sequence reads: CASSSRLAGSYEQYF. The CDR3 nucleotides read TGTGCCAGCAGCTCGAGACTAGCGGGCTCCTACGAGCAGTACTTC.

V gene TRBV5-1 combines with J gene TRBJ1-1; D remains ambiguous. Germline V gene lookup returns CDR1 SGHRS and CDR2 YFSETQ. The CDR3 loop spans 13 amino acids. With 4 bases removed from V and 5 bases from J, the gap between germline ends came to 12 bases. The CDR3 DNA is TGCGCCAGCAGCCGGAGGATAGGGACTGAAGCTTTCTTT. Protein product: CASSRRIGTEAFF.